This T cell receptor beta chain is drawn from a study of T cell responses to AZD1222 COVID-19 vaccine (dated by TCRdb to 2020 to 2022). About the investigation overall: TCR sequencing was performed for roughly 250 trial participants, of whom about 210 were given two doses of AZD1222 and around 25 were given two doses of MenACWY control vaccine. Enrollment into the trials was organized by age into subgroups of 18-55, 56-69 and 70-plus years, and those subgroups contained approximately 150, 30 and 60 TCR-sequenced participants, respectively. General findings and caveats noted by the study authors: The 56-69-year group was small, and its depth increase did not reach significance, likely because of low power. Because no day 14 peak-response samples were available, the repertoires could be characterized only after the peak T cell response. Conclusions about previously exposed vaccinees are limited because only 5 or 6 AZD1222 recipients were SARS-CoV-2 seropositive at baseline. Participants were mostly white British and included more females than males, and it was suggested by the authors that clonal diversity may have been underestimated. After two AZD1222 doses, spike-specific TCR breadth and depth were significantly higher than at day 0 and than in MenACWY recipients. Reportedly, almost half of the unique spike-specific TCRs recognized epitopes lying outside the regions that are mutated in the B.1.351 and B.1.1.7 variants. Vaccine-associated CD4 TCRs spanned the whole spike protein, with dominant responses in regions 160-218 and 743-854.

The time point label on this specimen signifies: about 28 days (+/-7) after the second vaccine dose. AZD1222 recipients with second doses at about 4 weeks or about 12 weeks were pooled, because spike-specific TCR depth and breadth did not differ between schedules. Vaccinee samples were obtained from the UK trials COV001 and COV002, which included a single-blind randomized controlled phase 2/3 trial of AZD1222 (ChAdOx1 nCoV-19) in healthy adults. For TCRbeta chain sequencing, PBMC samples from trial participants were taken at day 0 and at day 28 after the second dose. This clone was observed once. It has no known antigen specificity. No much larger clone is present one base from it, and per-base qualities are unavailable. The CDR3, from cysteine to phenylalanine, totals 16 residues. Of the read, only the CDR3 DNA is kept; its 48 bases are in frame from base 1. The germline V gene gives CDR1 as SGHRS and CDR2 as YFSETQ. V drops 4 bases and J drops 2 bases, leaving 15 bases in between.

The CDR3 regions of human TCRbeta chains were analyzed by immunosequencing. As for the original processing: TCRs in the repertoires were compared against a reference library of SARS-CoV-2-specific TCRs that had been generated with the MIRA antigen-specificity platform. Breadth was defined as the fraction of unique TCRs that were SARS-CoV-2-associated. Depth was defined as the fraction of total T cells that were SARS-CoV-2-associated. Each spike-specific TCR was assigned to its reactive spike region and to a CD4 or CD8 class using the MIRA data. Log10-transformed breadth and depth values were compared by one-way ANOVA with Sidak's multiple comparisons tests. Drawn from immuneACCESS, this table holds only the in-frame rearrangements with V and J called that TCRdb kept. Clones are partly lost; checked studies trace under half to an unresolved V gene and leave the rest unexplained. From that table come the V and J calls and clone size; the DNA was used to work out D and trimming. A total of over 100,000 clones appear in this sample, more than 75% of them only once. Around 0.99% of the sample rests with the top ten.

The receptor chain draws on TRBV5-1 and TRBJ2-2; the D gene is perhaps TRBD1 or TRBD2, as each covers 5 bases. The sequenced sample was peripheral blood, obtained 28 days after the second AZD1222 dose. The origin of this receptor is an adult who received the AZD1222 COVID-19 vaccine. The CDR3 corresponds to CASSVDGRGNTGELFF. The DNA is as follows: TGCGCCAGCAGCGTGGATGGCCGGGGCAACACCGGGGAGCTGTTTTTT.